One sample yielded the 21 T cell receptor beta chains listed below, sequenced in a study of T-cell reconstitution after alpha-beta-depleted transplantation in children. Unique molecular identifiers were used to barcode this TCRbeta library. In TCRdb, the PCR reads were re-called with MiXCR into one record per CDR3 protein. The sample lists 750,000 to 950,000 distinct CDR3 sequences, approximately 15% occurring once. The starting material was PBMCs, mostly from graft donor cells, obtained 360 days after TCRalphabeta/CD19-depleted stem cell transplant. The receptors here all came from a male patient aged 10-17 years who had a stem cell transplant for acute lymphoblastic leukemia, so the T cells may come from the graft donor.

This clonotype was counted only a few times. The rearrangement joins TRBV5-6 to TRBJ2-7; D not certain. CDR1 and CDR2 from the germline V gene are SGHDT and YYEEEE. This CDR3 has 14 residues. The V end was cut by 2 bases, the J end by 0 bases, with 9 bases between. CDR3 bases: TGTGCCAGCAGCTTTGGCCTCCTCTCCTACGAGCAGTACTTC. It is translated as CASSFGLLSYEQYF.

The CDR3 DNA follows: TGTGCCAGCAGCTTGTACACGGCCGGGGGGCGCTTTTACGAGCAGTACTTC. Protein sequence: CASSLYTAGGRFYEQYF. The chain couples TRBV5-6 to TRBJ2-7; D perhaps matches TRBD2 (7 bases). Germline-derived CDR1 and CDR2 are SGHDT and YYEEEE. Trimming cost V 1 base and J 4 bases, with 21 bases left between them. This CDR3 spans 17 amino acids.

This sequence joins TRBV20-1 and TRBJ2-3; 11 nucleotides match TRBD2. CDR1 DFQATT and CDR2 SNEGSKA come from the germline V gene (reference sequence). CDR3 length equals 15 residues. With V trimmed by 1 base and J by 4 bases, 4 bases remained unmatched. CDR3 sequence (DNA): TGCAGTGCTAGAGCCCTAGCGGGAGGTTCAGATACGCAGTATTTT. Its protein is CSARALAGGSDTQYF.

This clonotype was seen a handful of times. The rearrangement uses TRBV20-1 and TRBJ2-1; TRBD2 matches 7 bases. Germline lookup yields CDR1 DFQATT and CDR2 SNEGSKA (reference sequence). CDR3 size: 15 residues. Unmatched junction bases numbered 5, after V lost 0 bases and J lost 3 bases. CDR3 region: CSAREPSGGYNEQFF. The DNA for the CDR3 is TGCAGTGCTAGAGAGCCTAGCGGAGGCTACAATGAGCAGTTCTTC.

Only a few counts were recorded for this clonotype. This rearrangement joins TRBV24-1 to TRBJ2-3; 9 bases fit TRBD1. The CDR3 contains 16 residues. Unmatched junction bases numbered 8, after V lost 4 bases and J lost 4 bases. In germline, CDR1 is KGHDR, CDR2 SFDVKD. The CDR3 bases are TGTGCCACCAGTGACTGGGGACAGGGAGGCTCAGATACGCAGTATTTT. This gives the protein CATSDWGQGGSDTQYF.

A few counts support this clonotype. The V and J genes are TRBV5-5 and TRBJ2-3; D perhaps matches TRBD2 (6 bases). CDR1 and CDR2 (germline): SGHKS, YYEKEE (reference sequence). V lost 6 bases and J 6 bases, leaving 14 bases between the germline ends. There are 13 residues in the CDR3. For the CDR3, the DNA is TGTGCCAGCACCAACCCGGAGGGGGATACGCAGTATTTT. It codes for CASTNPEGDTQYF.

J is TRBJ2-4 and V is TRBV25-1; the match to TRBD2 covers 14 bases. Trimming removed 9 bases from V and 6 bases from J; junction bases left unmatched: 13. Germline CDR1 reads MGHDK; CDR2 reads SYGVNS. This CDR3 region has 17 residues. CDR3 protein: CASTRRLAGGPGNIQYF. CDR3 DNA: TGTGCCAGTACCAGACGACTAGCGGGAGGGCCGGGAAACATTCAGTACTTC.

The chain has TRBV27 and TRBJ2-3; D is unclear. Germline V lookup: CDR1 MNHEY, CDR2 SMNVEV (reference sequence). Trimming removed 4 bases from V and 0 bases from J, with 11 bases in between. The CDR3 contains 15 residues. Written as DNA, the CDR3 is TGTGCCAGCAGTTATCAGGATACTAGCACAGATACGCAGTATTTT. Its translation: CASSYQDTSTDTQYF.

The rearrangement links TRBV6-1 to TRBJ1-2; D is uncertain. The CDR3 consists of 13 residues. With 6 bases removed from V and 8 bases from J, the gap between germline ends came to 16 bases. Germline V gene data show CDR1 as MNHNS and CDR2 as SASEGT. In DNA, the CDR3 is TGTGCCAGCAGCCAAGGAGACATTCGCGGCTACACCTTC. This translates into CASSQGDIRGYTF.

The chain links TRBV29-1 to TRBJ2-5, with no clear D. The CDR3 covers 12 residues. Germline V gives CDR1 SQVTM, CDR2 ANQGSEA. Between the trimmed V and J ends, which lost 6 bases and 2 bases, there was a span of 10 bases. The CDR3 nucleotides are TGCAGCGTCGATTTGTCTCAAGAGACCCAGTACTTC. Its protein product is CSVDLSQETQYF.

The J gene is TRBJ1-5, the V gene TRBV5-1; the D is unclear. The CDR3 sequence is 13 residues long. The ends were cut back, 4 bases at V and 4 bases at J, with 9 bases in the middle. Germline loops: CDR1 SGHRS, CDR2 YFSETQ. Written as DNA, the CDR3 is TGCGCCAGCAGCCCGGCCTCGAATCAGCCCCAGCATTTT. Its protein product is CASSPASNQPQHF.

As DNA, the CDR3 is TGTGCCAGCAGTGAATATTGGGGGGTTAGCACTGAAGCTTTCTTT. It translates to CASSEYWGVSTEAFF. This rearrangement joins TRBV2 to TRBJ1-1, with a weak D call TRBD1 (5 bases). Trimming removed 2 bases at V and 4 bases at J, with 14 bases between. CDR1 and CDR2 (germline): SNHLY, FYNNEI. The CDR3 loop spans 15 amino acids.

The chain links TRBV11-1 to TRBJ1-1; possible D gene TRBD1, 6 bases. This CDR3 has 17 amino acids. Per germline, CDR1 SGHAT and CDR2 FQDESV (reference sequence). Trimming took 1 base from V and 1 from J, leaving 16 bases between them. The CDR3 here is CASSLGDAGARNTEAFF. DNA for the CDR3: TGTGCCAGCAGCTTAGGCGACGCAGGGGCGCGGAACACTGAAGCTTTCTTT.

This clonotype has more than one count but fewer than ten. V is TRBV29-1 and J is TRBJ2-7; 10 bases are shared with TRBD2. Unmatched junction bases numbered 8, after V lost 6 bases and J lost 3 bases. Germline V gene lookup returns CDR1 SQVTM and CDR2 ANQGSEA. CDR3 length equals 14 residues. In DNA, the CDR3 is TGCAGCGTAAGAACCGGGACTAGCGTCTACGAGCAGTACTTC. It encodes CSVRTGTSVYEQYF.

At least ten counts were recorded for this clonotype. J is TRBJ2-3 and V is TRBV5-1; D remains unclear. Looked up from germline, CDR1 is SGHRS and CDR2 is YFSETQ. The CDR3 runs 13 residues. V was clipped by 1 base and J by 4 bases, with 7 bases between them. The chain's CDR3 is CASSLLRPDTQYF. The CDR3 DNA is TGCGCCAGCAGCTTGCTCCGACCAGATACGCAGTATTTT.

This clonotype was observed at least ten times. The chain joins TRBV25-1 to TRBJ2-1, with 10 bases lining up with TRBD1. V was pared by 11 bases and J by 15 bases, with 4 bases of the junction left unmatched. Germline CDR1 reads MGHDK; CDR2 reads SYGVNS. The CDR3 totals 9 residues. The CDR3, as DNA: TGTGCCGGCCGGACAGGGGGGTTCTTC. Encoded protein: CAGRTGGFF.

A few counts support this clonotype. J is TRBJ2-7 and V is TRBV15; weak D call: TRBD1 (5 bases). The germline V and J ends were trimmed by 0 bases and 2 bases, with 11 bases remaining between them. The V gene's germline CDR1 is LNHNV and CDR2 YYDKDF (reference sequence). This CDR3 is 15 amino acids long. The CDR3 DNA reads TGTGCCACCAGCAGAGATCTTACAGGAGCCTACGAGCAGTACTTC. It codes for CATSRDLTGAYEQYF.

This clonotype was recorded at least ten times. CDR3 loop: CASSPPHPEQFF. Written as DNA, the CDR3 is TGTGCCAGCAGTCCGCCCCATCCGGAGCAGTTCTTC. The rearrangement uses TRBV6-5 and TRBJ2-1; unclear D gene. This CDR3 is 12 amino acids long. Germline assignment: CDR1 MNHEY and CDR2 SVGAGI. V lost 5 bases and J 10 bases, leaving 12 bases between the germline ends.

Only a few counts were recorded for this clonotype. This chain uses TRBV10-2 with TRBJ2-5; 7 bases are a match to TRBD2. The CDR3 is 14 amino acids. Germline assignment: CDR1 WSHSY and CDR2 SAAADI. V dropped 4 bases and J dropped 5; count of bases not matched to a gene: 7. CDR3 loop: CASSVASGLETQYF. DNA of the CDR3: TGCGCCAGCAGTGTGGCTAGCGGCCTGGAGACCCAGTACTTC.

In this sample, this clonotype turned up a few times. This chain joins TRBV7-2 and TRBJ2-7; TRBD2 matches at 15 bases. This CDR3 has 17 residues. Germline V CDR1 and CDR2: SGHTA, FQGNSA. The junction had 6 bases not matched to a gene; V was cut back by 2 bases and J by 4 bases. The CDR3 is CASSLRGTSGRLYEQYF. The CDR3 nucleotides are TGTGCCAGCAGCTTAAGGGGGACTAGCGGGAGGTTGTACGAGCAGTACTTC.

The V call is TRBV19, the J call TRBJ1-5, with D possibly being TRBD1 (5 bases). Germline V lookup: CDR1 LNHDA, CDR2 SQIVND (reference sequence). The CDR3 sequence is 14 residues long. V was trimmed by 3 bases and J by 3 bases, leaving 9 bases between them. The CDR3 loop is CASSIGAVNQPQHF. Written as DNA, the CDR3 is TGTGCCAGTAGTATCGGGGCAGTCAATCAGCCCCAGCATTTT.